This T cell receptor (beta chain) was sequenced for a study of PD-L1 blockade in urothelial cancer. Sequencing used immunoSEQ multiplex PCR; TCRdb keeps in-frame clones, though not all of them. Found here are under 95,000 clones, less than 90% of them singletons; the top ten hold roughly 9.2%. Time point reported: pretreatment peripheral blood. Germline CDR1 SQVTM, CDR2 ANQGSEA. V was shortened by 8 bases and J by 5 bases, with 16 bases between the two germline ends. The length of the CDR3 is 13 residues. Specimen: PBMCs, collected around atezolizumab (anti-PD-L1) treatment. The V call is TRBV29-1, the J call TRBJ1-5, with D uncertain. The sequence derives from a woman in her 70s with urothelial cancer. CDR3: CSTLSGMDQPQHF. The CDR3 DNA follows: TGCAGCACTTTGTCGGGGATGGATCAGCCCCAGCATTTT.